The 22 T cell receptor beta chains below all came from one sample that was sequenced in a study of T-cell reconstitution after alpha-beta-depleted transplantation in children. As it was prepared, the TCRbeta library received unique molecular identifiers. TCRdb passed the PCR reads through MiXCR, listing each CDR3 protein once. The table lists around 800,000 distinct CDR3 sequences, around 15% of them singletons, with around 5.3% in the top ten. The sequenced sample was PBMCs, mostly from graft donor cells, obtained 360 days after TCRalphabeta/CD19-depleted stem cell transplant. The source is a male patient younger than 18 who had a stem cell transplant for acute lymphoblastic leukemia, so the T cells may come from the graft donor.

V is TRBV19 and J is TRBJ2-7; 11 bases agree with TRBD2. CDR3 length: 15 amino acids. CDR1 is LNHDA, CDR2 SQIVND, per germline (reference sequence). J lost 5 bases, V lost 5 bases, and 8 bases had no gene match. The DNA for the CDR3 is TGTGCCAGTAGTCCCCGGACTAGCGGGTGGAACGAGCAGTACTTC. This translates into CASSPRTSGWNEQYF.

CDR3 residues: CASSVGTSLYEQYF. The CDR3, as DNA: TGTGCCAGCAGCGTAGGGACATCCCTATACGAGCAGTACTTC. The chain recombines TRBV9 with TRBJ2-7; tentatively, D is TRBD1 (5 bases). CDR1 and CDR2 from the germline V gene are SGDLS and YYNGEE. The CDR3 extends over 14 amino acids. Between the trimmed V and J ends, which lost 0 bases and 4 bases, there was a span of 11 bases.

The chain has TRBV5-4 and TRBJ1-6, with D tentatively TRBD1 (5 bases). Germline V gene lookup returns CDR1 SGHNT and CDR2 YYREEE (reference sequence). The V end was cut by 4 bases, the J end by 7 bases, with 12 bases between. The CDR3 extends over 14 amino acids. For the CDR3, the DNA is TGTGCCAGCAGCACTCTGGGGGTCAATTCACCCCTCCACTTT. This translates into CASSTLGVNSPLHF.

There are a few counts of this clonotype. The chain carries TRBV21-1 and TRBJ2-7; the table gives TRBD2 as D, unverified against the DNA. TRBV21-1 is reported as a pseudogene. CDR3 length: 16 residues. DNA of the CDR3: TGTGCCAGCAGCAAATCAAGGCTAGCGGGAACCTACGAGCAGTACTTC. Translating it yields CASSKSRLAGTYEQYF.

This clonotype was found a few times. The chain recombines TRBV6-1 with TRBJ2-7; TRBD1 agrees at 7 bases. In germline, CDR1 is MNHNS, CDR2 SASEGT. With 5 bases clipped from V and 2 bases from J, the junction kept 9 bases outside the gene matches. The CDR3 is made up of 15 amino acids. CDR3 sequence reads: CASSTGTARAYEQYF. The DNA of the CDR3 is TGTGCCAGCAGTACGGGGACAGCTAGGGCCTACGAGCAGTACTTC.

The chain is built from TRBV29-1 and TRBJ1-2; weak D call: TRBD1 (5 bases). CDR1 is SQVTM, CDR2 ANQGSEA, per germline. The V end was cut by 4 bases, the J end by 6 bases, with 9 bases between. The CDR3 is made up of 11 amino acids. The CDR3 is CSVVGLHGYTF. The CDR3 coding sequence is TGCAGCGTTGTGGGGCTCCATGGCTACACCTTC.

In its sample, this clonotype was seen many times. The chain is built from TRBV20-1 and TRBJ2-7, with 12 bases lining up with TRBD2. Unmatched junction bases numbered 14, after V lost 0 bases and J lost 2 bases. The CDR3 runs 19 residues. From germline, CDR1 is DFQATT and CDR2 SNEGSKA (reference sequence). In DNA form, the CDR3 reads TGCAGTGCTAGAGATACGGGGAGACTAGCGGGAGTTGGCCCCTACGAGCAGTACTTC. Its protein is CSARDTGRLAGVGPYEQYF.

This clonotype appeared a few times. This chain connects TRBV5-1 to TRBJ1-1; 9 nucleotides align to TRBD1. With 0 bases clipped from V and 0 bases from J, the junction kept 6 bases outside the gene matches. The CDR3 sequence is 17 residues long. CDR1 and CDR2 from the germline V gene are SGHRS and YFSETQ. Here the CDR3 DNA reads TGCGCCAGCAGCTTGGTATACAGGGGGCGATTGAACACTGAAGCTTTCTTT. Encoded protein: CASSLVYRGRLNTEAFF.

The chain couples TRBV6-5 to TRBJ2-1, with 7 bases that match TRBD2. CDR3 size: 17 residues. V gave up 3 bases and J gave up 1 base; unmatched junction bases: 9. Germline CDR1 and CDR2: MNHEY and SVGAGI. CDR3 coding DNA: TGTGCCAGCAGTTATCCAGTAGCGGGTGCGTCCTACAATGAGCAGTTCTTC. This codes for CASSYPVAGASYNEQFF.

This clonotype was seen only a few times. This chain uses TRBV12-3 or TRBV12-4 with TRBJ1-2; D remains ambiguous. This CDR3 region has 15 residues. Between the trimmed V and J ends, which lost 4 bases and 4 bases, there was a span of 16 bases. The CDR3 loop reads CASSSTRSGFYGYTF. The CDR3 DNA follows: TGTGCCAGCAGTTCTACCCGGTCGGGTTTCTATGGCTACACCTTC.

The sample holds a few counts of this clonotype. This sequence joins TRBV4-1 and TRBJ2-1, with D hard to call. This CDR3 is built from 12 residues. Germline CDR1 is MGHRA and CDR2 is YSYEKL. Trimming took off 3 bases at V and 9 bases at J, with 9 bases between the two ends. The chain's CDR3 is CASSHPRSEQFF. CDR3 sequence (DNA): TGCGCCAGCAGCCATCCTCGATCTGAGCAGTTCTTC.

The chain couples TRBV19 to TRBJ2-2, with 11 bases matching TRBD1. The trim removed 4 bases at V and 0 bases at J, leaving 4 bases unmatched. Germline CDR1 and CDR2: LNHDA and SQIVND (reference sequence). This CDR3 comprises 17 residues. The CDR3 is CASSTRDRGSNTGELFF. CDR3 nucleotides: TGTGCCAGTAGTACCCGGGACAGGGGGTCGAACACCGGGGAGCTGTTTTTT.

This clonotype was seen repeatedly, ten times or more. The J gene is TRBJ2-5, the V gene TRBV2; D is undetermined. The CDR3 runs to 13 residues. With 7 bases removed from V and 5 bases from J, the gap between germline ends came to 14 bases. In germline, CDR1 is SNHLY, CDR2 FYNNEI. CDR3 in amino acids: CASKARVLETQYF. For the CDR3, the DNA is TGTGCCAGCAAGGCTCGGGTTCTCGAGACCCAGTACTTC.

In this sample, this clonotype turned up many times. This sequence joins TRBV5-6 and TRBJ2-4; D gene unclear. The CDR3 has 14 residues. CDR1 and CDR2 from the germline V gene are SGHDT and YYEEEE. V lost 0 bases, J lost 3 bases, and 7 bases lay in between. This CDR3 reads CASSLVRVKNIQYF. CDR3 DNA sequence: TGTGCCAGCAGCTTGGTTAGGGTCAAAAACATTCAGTACTTC. The full variable domain, its missing parts supplied by reference TRBV5-6 and TRBJ2-4, is DAGVTQSPTHLIKTRGQQVTLRCSPKSGHDTVSWYQQALGQGPQFIFQYYEEEERQRGNFPDRFSGHQFPNYSSELNVNALLLGDSALYLCASSLVRVKNIQYFGAGTRLSVL.

Ten or more counts support this clonotype. The chain has TRBV12-3 or TRBV12-4 and TRBJ2-7; D not certain. The V end lost 6 bases, the J end lost 5 bases, and 11 bases lay between the germline ends. The CDR3 is made up of 12 amino acids. This CDR3 reads CASSTYRHEQYF. In nucleotides, the CDR3 is TGTGCCAGCAGCACATACCGGCACGAGCAGTACTTC.

This clonotype was detected only a few times. The CDR3 protein is CASSLLGLSETQYF. In nucleotides, the CDR3 is TGTGCCAGCAGTCTCCTCGGACTGTCTGAGACCCAGTACTTC. The gene calls are TRBV12-3 or TRBV12-4 and TRBJ2-5; possible D gene TRBD2, 5 bases. The CDR3 totals 14 residues. Trimming stripped 5 bases from V and 5 bases from J, with 15 bases between.

This clonotype has at least ten counts. V gene TRBV5-1 combines with J gene TRBJ2-5; no firm D call. Germline lookup yields CDR1 SGHRS and CDR2 YFSETQ. V lost 0 bases, J lost 0 bases, and 9 bases lay in between. The CDR3 extends over 15 amino acids. CDR3 loop: CASSLAPGDQETQYF. As DNA, the CDR3 is TGCGCCAGCAGCTTGGCTCCAGGCGACCAAGAGACCCAGTACTTC.

This clonotype was picked up a small number of times. The chain recombines TRBV7-9 with TRBJ1-2, with 8 bases that match TRBD1. From germline, CDR1 is SEHNR and CDR2 FQNEAQ (reference sequence). V lost 2 bases and J lost 6; bases outside the gene matches: 5. There are 14 residues in the CDR3. CDR3 nucleotide sequence: TGTGCCAGCAGCTTAAGCCCGACAGGGGATGGCTACACCTTC. Its protein product is CASSLSPTGDGYTF.

The chain combines TRBV29-1 with TRBJ2-3; TRBD2 might be the D (6 bases). Germline CDR1 is SQVTM and CDR2 is ANQGSEA. Trimming shortened V by 7 bases and J by 6 bases, and 20 bases separated the two germline ends. This CDR3 spans 14 amino acids. The CDR3 DNA sequence: TGCAGCGCTTTCTCACTAGCCGGGTATGATACGCAGTATTTT. It translates to CSAFSLAGYDTQYF.

This clonotype was found many times. The chain has TRBV24-1 and TRBJ2-1; the match to TRBD2 covers 13 bases. CDR1 KGHDR and CDR2 SFDVKD come from the germline V gene. V shed 5 bases and J 8 bases; nucleotides not matched to a gene: 5. The CDR3 loop spans 15 amino acids. CDR3 amino acids: CATSARTSGSYEQFF. The DNA of the CDR3 is TGTGCCACCAGTGCCAGGACTAGCGGGAGCTATGAGCAGTTCTTC.

This clonotype was found a few times. This chain uses TRBV4-2 with TRBJ1-1; no definite D call. In germline, CDR1 is LGHNA, CDR2 YNFKEQ. Trimming shortened V by 0 bases and J by 1 base, and 9 bases separated the two germline ends. The length of the CDR3 is 15 residues. For the CDR3, the DNA is TGTGCCAGCAGCCAAGAAGACCGACAGAACACTGAAGCTTTCTTT. Translation: CASSQEDRQNTEAFF.

This clonotype showed up just a few times. This chain links TRBV12-3 or TRBV12-4 with TRBJ1-6, with 11 nucleotides matching TRBD1. The CDR3 consists of 15 residues. V lost 5 bases and J lost 8; bases outside the gene matches: 5. The CDR3 DNA reads as TGTGCCAGCAGTGTATGGGACAGGGGGTATTCACCCCTCCACTTT. Encoded protein: CASSVWDRGYSPLHF.